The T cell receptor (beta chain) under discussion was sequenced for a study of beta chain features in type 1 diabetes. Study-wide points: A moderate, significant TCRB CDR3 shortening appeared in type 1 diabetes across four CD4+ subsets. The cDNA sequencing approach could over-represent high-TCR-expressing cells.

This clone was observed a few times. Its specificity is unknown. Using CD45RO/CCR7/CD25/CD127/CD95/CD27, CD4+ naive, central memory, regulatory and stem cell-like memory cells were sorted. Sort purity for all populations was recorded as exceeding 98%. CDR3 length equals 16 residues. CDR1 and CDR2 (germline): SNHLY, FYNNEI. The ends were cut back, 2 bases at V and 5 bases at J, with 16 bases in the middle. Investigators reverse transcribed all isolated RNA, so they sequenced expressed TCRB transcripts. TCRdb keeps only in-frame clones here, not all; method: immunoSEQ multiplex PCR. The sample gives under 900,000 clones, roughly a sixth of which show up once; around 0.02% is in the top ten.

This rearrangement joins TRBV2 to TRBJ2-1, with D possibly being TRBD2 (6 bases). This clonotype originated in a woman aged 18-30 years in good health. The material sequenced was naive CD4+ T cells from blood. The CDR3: CASSESGSRPNNEQFF. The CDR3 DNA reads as TGTGCCAGCAGTGAATCCGGGAGTCGGCCCAACAATGAGCAGTTCTTC.